This TCR beta chain was sequenced during a study of tumor-infiltrating lymphocytes in oesophageal squamous cell carcinoma. Each CDR3 protein is one row after TCRdb ran MiXCR on the PCR reads. The sample yields 12,000 or so distinct CDR3 sequences, roughly 51% seen once. The germline V gene encodes CDR1 SGHDT and CDR2 YYEEEE. CDR3 length: 13 amino acids. This sequence originates from a female donor with esophageal squamous cell carcinoma. Sequencing was done on a sample of esophageal tumor tissue. This chain connects TRBV5-6 to TRBJ2-4; D gene uncertain. The DNA end lines up better with TRBJ2-5; the J call may be wrong. CDR3 amino acids: CASSLGHSETQYF. The CDR3 DNA is TGTGCCAGCAGCTTGGGACATTCAGAGACCCAGTACTTC.